This T cell receptor (beta chain) was obtained from a study of immune evolution from preneoplasia to lung adenocarcinoma. Study-level results: Normal lung had highest clonality; later lesions appeared denser, more diverse.

TCRdb's copy holds only in-frame clones and misses some; the assay was immunoSEQ multiplex PCR. Altogether several thousand clones are present, roughly four fifths being singletons, with the ten largest covering about 7%. CDR1 and CDR2 from the germline V gene are SGHRS and YFSETQ. The CDR3 is made up of 15 amino acids. V lost 2 bases and J 5 bases, leaving 17 bases between the germline ends. Between the mid-2010s and the late 2010s, patients underwent resection in Japan or China. Nucleic acids came from premalignant or tumor cells enriched by macro-dissection. Worth noting for this clone: Antigen: not known.

This TCR derives from a person in their sixties or seventies with lung adenocarcinoma. The specimen was FFPE minimally invasive lung adenocarcinoma tissue. This chain joins TRBV5-1 and TRBJ2-7, with D unresolved. The CDR3 bases are TGCGCCAGCAGCTTTAGACCGCATAATTCCGACGAGCAGTACTTC. Translated: CASSFRPHNSDEQYF.